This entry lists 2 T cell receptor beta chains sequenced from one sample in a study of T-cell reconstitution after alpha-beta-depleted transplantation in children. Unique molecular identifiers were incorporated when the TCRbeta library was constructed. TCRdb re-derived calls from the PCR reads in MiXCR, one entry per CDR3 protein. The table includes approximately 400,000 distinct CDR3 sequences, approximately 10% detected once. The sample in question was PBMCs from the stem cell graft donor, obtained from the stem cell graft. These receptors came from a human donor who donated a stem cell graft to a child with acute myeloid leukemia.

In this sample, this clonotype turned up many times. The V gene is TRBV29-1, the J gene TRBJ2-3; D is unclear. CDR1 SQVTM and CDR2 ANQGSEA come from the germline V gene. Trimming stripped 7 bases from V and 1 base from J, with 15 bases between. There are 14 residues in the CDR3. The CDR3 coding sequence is TGCAGCGCGGACGGAAAATTGGGCACAGATACGCAGTATTTT. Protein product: CSADGKLGTDTQYF.

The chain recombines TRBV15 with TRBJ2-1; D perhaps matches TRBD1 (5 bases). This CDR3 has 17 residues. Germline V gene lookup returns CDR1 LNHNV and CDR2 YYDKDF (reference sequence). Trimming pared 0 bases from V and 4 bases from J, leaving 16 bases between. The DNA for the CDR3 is TGTGCCACCAGCAGAGATTCGCAGGGCCCAGGTTACAATGAGCAGTTCTTC. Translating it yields CATSRDSQGPGYNEQFF. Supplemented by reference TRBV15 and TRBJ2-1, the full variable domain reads DAMVIQNPRYQVTQFGKPVTLSCSQTLNHNVMYWYQQKSSQAPKLLFHYYDKDFNNEADTPDNFQSRRPNTSFCFLDIRSPGLGDTAMYLCATSRDSQGPGYNEQFFGPGTRLTVL.